Following are 5 T cell receptor beta chains from one sample sequenced in a study of radiotherapy plus CTLA-4 blockade in lung cancer. The data were produced by immunoSEQ multiplex PCR, yet TCRdb's version contains in-frame clones alone and is incomplete. Of fewer than 100,000 clones in the sample, about four fifths were seen once. The material sequenced was peripheral blood, taken from a patient treated with radiotherapy plus ipilimumab. The origin of the receptors is a human donor with non-small cell lung cancer who had stable disease on radiotherapy plus ipilimumab.

J is TRBJ1-2 and V is TRBV10-1; no reliable D call. Trimming left V 0 bases short and J 8 bases short, with 13 bases between. Germline V gene data show CDR1 as WNHNN and CDR2 as SYGVQD (reference sequence). CDR3 length: 14 amino acids. The CDR3 loop is CASSESRASLGYTF. CDR3 nucleotides: TGCGCCAGCAGTGAGTCGAGGGCGTCCCTGGGCTACACCTTC.

The chain employs TRBV18 and TRBJ1-1, with D hard to call. This CDR3 has 12 residues. V lost 7 bases to trimming and J lost 1 base, with 7 bases between them. Germline lookup yields CDR1 KGHSH and CDR2 LQKENI. The CDR3 loop reads CASLTRNTEAFF. CDR3 coding DNA: TGTGCCAGCTTAACAAGGAACACTGAAGCTTTCTTT.

The CDR3 nucleotides are TGTGCCAGCAGCCCCTCTAGCGGGAGAACAGACGAGCAGTACTTC. Protein: CASSPSSGRTDEQYF. The chain links TRBV28 to TRBJ2-7, with 10 positions matching TRBD2. The CDR3 consists of 15 residues. Trimming at V came to 6 bases and at J to 5 bases, leaving 10 bases not matched to a gene. Germline CDR1 MDHEN, CDR2 SYDVKM.

The V and J genes are TRBV28 and TRBJ2-3, with D hard to call. Deletions cut 8 bases from V and 4 bases from J, with 16 bases between. Germline lookup yields CDR1 MDHEN and CDR2 SYDVKM. The CDR3 extends over 14 amino acids. As DNA, the CDR3 is TGTGCCAGCCTAGAAACAGATAGTTCAGATACGCAGTATTTT. It yields the protein CASLETDSSDTQYF.

In this sample, this clone turned up a few times. V gene TRBV10-3 combines with J gene TRBJ2-1, with 12 bases lining up with TRBD2. V trimming: 5 bases; J trimming: 8 bases; junction bases outside the gene matches: 1. The germline V gene has CDR1 ENHRY and CDR2 SYGVKD. The CDR3 runs 13 residues. The CDR3 spells CAISRTSGDEQFF. CDR3 in DNA: TGTGCCATCAGTCGGACTAGCGGGGATGAGCAGTTCTTC.